The 27 T cell receptor beta chains given below trace back to one sample, sequenced in a study of T cell changes during pregnancy in multiple sclerosis (dated by TCRdb to between 2019 and 2020). Libraries came from the immunoSEQ multiplex PCR assay. TCRdb took this table from immuneACCESS and kept in-frame rearrangements with V and J called. Such tables lack part of the clones; where checked against another copy, unresolved V genes explain under half of the gap, and the rest is unexplained. Present in this sample are under 70,000 clones, around 94% of which were seen just once. The ten largest clones add up to under 2% of the sample. Sample: peripheral blood, taken in the third trimester of pregnancy. These TCRs come from a female donor in good health, enrolled as a control in a pregnancy study.

J is TRBJ2-3 and V is TRBV5-1, with 7 bases identical to TRBD1. Germline trimming cut 0 bases from V and 5 bases from J; bases unmatched to any gene: 9. This CDR3 has 16 residues. Germline V gene data show CDR1 as SGHRS and CDR2 as YFSETQ. CDR3 nucleotide sequence: TGCGCCAGCAGCTTGGCCCCAGGGGCAGGGGGAGATACGCAGTATTTT. Amino acids: CASSLAPGAGGDTQYF.

V is TRBV7-3 and J is TRBJ2-5; D might be TRBD1 (5 bases). Germline values: CDR1 SGHTA, CDR2 FQGTGA. Trimming shortened V by 3 bases and J by 4 bases, and 12 bases separated the two germline ends. The CDR3 totals 14 residues. CDR3 coding DNA: TGTGCCAGCAGCTTTGGGGCAGGGATAGAGACCCAGTACTTC. Residues: CASSFGAGIETQYF. Supplemented by reference TRBV7-3 and TRBJ2-5, the full variable domain reads GAGVSQTPSNKVTEKGKYVELRCDPISGHTALYWYRQSLGQGPEFLIYFQGTGAADDSGLPNDRFFAVRPEGSVSTLKIQRTERGDSAVYLCASSFGAGIETQYFGPGTRLLVL.

The genes are TRBV25-1 and TRBJ1-1, with 7 bases identical to TRBD1. Germline CDR1 reads MGHDK; CDR2 reads SYGVNS. Trimming took 1 base from V and 1 from J; bases not matched to a gene: 3. The CDR3 has 15 amino acids. CDR3 loop: CASSELGQPNTEAFF. The CDR3 DNA follows: TGTGCCAGCAGTGAATTGGGACAGCCGAACACTGAAGCTTTCTTT.

This chain uses TRBV7-3 with TRBJ2-7; a weak D match, TRBD1 (5 bases). Germline V gives CDR1 SGHTA, CDR2 FQGTGA. The CDR3 has 13 amino acids. Trimming removed 5 bases at V and 6 bases at J, with 14 bases between. The CDR3 DNA reads as TGTGCCAGCAGCCCACCAGGGCGGAGCGAGCAGTACTTC. It is translated as CASSPPGRSEQYF.

The table lists this clone with a few counts. V gene TRBV7-9 combines with J gene TRBJ1-2; the match to TRBD1 covers 9 bases. Per the germline V gene, CDR1 is SEHNR and CDR2 is FQNEAQ (reference sequence). This CDR3 has 14 amino acids. V lost 4 bases, J lost 7 bases, and 7 bases stayed unmatched. CDR3 bases: TGTGCCAGCAGCTGGTCGAGGACAGGGGCTGGCTACACCTTC. It codes for CASSWSRTGAGYTF.

This rearrangement joins TRBV7-9 to TRBJ1-1; 7 positions match TRBD1. The junction had 7 bases not matched to a gene; V was cut back by 2 bases and J by 1 base. Germline assignment: CDR1 SEHNR and CDR2 FQNEAQ (reference sequence). This CDR3 spans 16 amino acids. DNA for the CDR3: TGTGCCAGCAGCTTAAGGGGGCAGGGCCCGAACACTGAAGCTTTCTTT. Protein product: CASSLRGQGPNTEAFF.

This chain links TRBV7-2 with TRBJ1-2; no reliable D call. Trimming left V 7 bases short and J 5 bases short, with 17 bases between. The length of the CDR3 is 14 residues. Germline CDR1 reads SGHTA; CDR2 reads FQGNSA. CDR3 bases: TGTGCCAGCACGAAAGAGGGTTTCATGTATGGCTACACCTTC. It encodes CASTKEGFMYGYTF.

This chain connects TRBV28 to TRBJ2-7, with TRBD2 matching over 9 bases. The V segment lost 2 bases and the J segment 2 bases; nucleotides outside the gene matches: 4. Germline CDR1 reads MDHEN; CDR2 reads SYDVKM. CDR3 length: 15 residues. The CDR3 nucleotides are TGTGCCAGCAGTTTACAGCGGGAGGTCACCTACGAGCAGTACTTC. Translated, it gives CASSLQREVTYEQYF.

The chain joins TRBV27 to TRBJ2-7; 9 bases map to TRBD1. The CDR3 length is 15 residues. V shed 7 bases, J shed 6 bases, and the junction held 13 bases outside the gene matches. Germline lookup yields CDR1 MNHEY and CDR2 SMNVEV (reference sequence). The CDR3 coding sequence is TGTGCCAGCACCTTAAAGTGGGGACAGGGCACCGAGCAGTACTTC. It yields the protein CASTLKWGQGTEQYF.

V gene TRBV30 combines with J gene TRBJ1-3; D unclear. Between the trimmed V and J ends, which lost 3 bases and 2 bases, there was a span of 11 bases. The length of the CDR3 is 14 residues. Germline loops: CDR1 GTSNPN, CDR2 SVGIG (reference sequence). The CDR3 nucleotides are TGTGCCTGGAGCGGGGTCGGTACTGGAAACACCATATATTTT. It specifies CAWSGVGTGNTIYF. Combining the CDR3 with reference TRBV30 and TRBJ1-3 gives the whole variable domain SQTIHQWPATLVQPVGSPLSLECTVEGTSNPNLYWYRQAAGRGLQLLFYSVGIGQISSEVPQNLSASRPQDRQFILSSKKLLLSDSGFYLCAWSGVGTGNTIYFGEGSWLTVV.

The chain recombines TRBV27 with TRBJ2-7; 10 bases are shared with TRBD2. The CDR3 sequence is 16 residues long. Unmatched junction bases numbered 10, after V lost 5 bases and J lost 3 bases. Germline V gives CDR1 MNHEY, CDR2 SMNVEV (reference sequence). CDR3 DNA: TGTGCCAGCAGTACCGCCCCGACTAGCGGGCGCTACGAGCAGTACTTC. It codes for CASSTAPTSGRYEQYF.

V gene TRBV7-3 combines with J gene TRBJ2-1, with D perhaps TRBD2 (6 bases). The CDR3 runs 15 residues. Germline lookup yields CDR1 SGHTA and CDR2 FQGTGA. V was trimmed by 2 bases and J by 9 bases, leaving 17 bases between them. The CDR3 DNA reads TGTGCCAGCAGCTTAGGGGTATCACTAGCAAGTGAGCAGTTCTTC. This sequence encodes CASSLGVSLASEQFF.

V is TRBV19 and J is TRBJ1-1; 12 nucleotides agree with TRBD1. Germline V lookup: CDR1 LNHDA, CDR2 SQIVND (reference sequence). The CDR3 covers 17 residues. Trimming removed 1 base from V and 4 bases from J; junction bases left unmatched: 7. CDR3 nucleotide sequence: TGTGCCAGTAGTATAGGAGGGACAGGGGGCGCGGGCACTGAAGCTTTCTTT. It is translated as CASSIGGTGGAGTEAFF. The whole variable domain, remainder taken from reference TRBV19 and TRBJ1-1, is DGGITQSPKYLFRKEGQNVTLSCEQNLNHDAMYWYRQDPGQGLRLIYYSQIVNDFQKGDIAEGYSVSREKKESFPLTVTSAQKNPTAFYLCASSIGGTGGAGTEAFFGQGTRLTVV.

V usage is TRBV6-5 and J usage is TRBJ1-3; 7 nucleotides line up with TRBD1. The CDR3 runs to 14 residues. CDR1 is MNHEY and CDR2 is SVGAGI in the germline V gene. Trimming at V came to 4 bases and at J to 4 bases, leaving 4 bases not matched to a gene. The CDR3 DNA reads TGTGCCAGCAGTTCCGACAGGGTCGGAAACACCATATATTTT. Protein: CASSSDRVGNTIYF.

V usage is TRBV7-8 and J usage is TRBJ1-1; D is unresolved. This CDR3 has 18 amino acids. Trimming removed 5 bases at V and 1 base at J, with 23 bases between. Germline CDR1 and CDR2: SGHVS and FQNEAQ. This CDR3 reads CASSLRDTWRFRNTEAFF. The CDR3 coding sequence is TGTGCCAGCAGCCTACGAGACACGTGGAGGTTCAGGAACACTGAAGCTTTCTTT.

This clone was recorded once. CDR3 sequence reads: CASSLLLEREGRGEQFF. DNA for the CDR3: TGTGCCAGCAGCCTATTACTTGAGCGGGAGGGCCGGGGTGAGCAGTTCTTC. The V gene is TRBV28, the J gene TRBJ2-1; 10 positions match TRBD2. V was pared by 6 bases and J by 9 bases, with 17 bases of the junction left unmatched. Germline CDR1 is MDHEN and CDR2 is SYDVKM. The CDR3 has 17 residues. Filled out from reference TRBV28 and TRBJ2-1, the complete variable domain reads DVKVTQSSRYLVKRTGEKVFLECVQDMDHENMFWYRQDPGLGLRLIYFSYDVKMKEKGDIPEGYSVSREKKERFSLILESASTNQTSMYLCASSLLLEREGRGEQFFGPGTRLTVL.

This clone was seen only once. The rearrangement links TRBV27 to TRBJ2-3; a possible D gene is TRBD2 (6 bases). V was clipped by 3 bases and J by 0 bases, with 7 bases between them. This CDR3 region has 14 residues. Germline V gene lookup returns CDR1 MNHEY and CDR2 SMNVEV (reference sequence). As DNA, the CDR3 is TGTGCCAGCAGTTTCGGGACTAGCACAGATACGCAGTATTTT. Translating gives CASSFGTSTDTQYF.

This clone showed up just a few times. The chain uses TRBV7-9 and TRBJ2-1; 11 bases map to TRBD2. Germline values: CDR1 SEHNR, CDR2 FQNEAQ (reference sequence). V was pared by 0 bases and J by 8 bases, with 6 bases of the junction left unmatched. The CDR3 loop spans 16 amino acids. The CDR3 here is CASSLATGLAVDEQFF. The DNA of the CDR3 is TGTGCCAGCAGCTTAGCCACGGGACTAGCGGTCGATGAGCAGTTCTTC.

The genes are TRBV28 and TRBJ1-1; D gene ambiguous. There are 12 residues in the CDR3. From germline, CDR1 is MDHEN and CDR2 SYDVKM. V lost 3 bases and J 7 bases, leaving 9 bases between the germline ends. The CDR3: CASSFMTIEAFF. The CDR3, as DNA: TGTGCCAGCAGTTTTATGACAATTGAAGCTTTCTTT.

The V call is TRBV25-1, the J call TRBJ2-3; no definite D call. Germline lookup yields CDR1 MGHDK and CDR2 SYGVNS. The V end lost 5 bases, the J end lost 2 bases, and 11 bases lay between the germline ends. The CDR3 extends over 14 amino acids. For the CDR3, the DNA is TGTGCCAGCAGTTATGACGGAGCCACAGATACGCAGTATTTT. Translation gives CASSYDGATDTQYF. Full variable domain (missing parts from reference TRBV25-1 and TRBJ2-3): EADIYQTPRYLVIGTGKKITLECSQTMGHDKMYWYQQDPGMELHLIHYSYGVNSTEKGDLSSESTVSRIRTEHFPLTLESARPSHTSQYLCASSYDGATDTQYFGPGTRLTVL.

V gene TRBV21-1 combines with J gene TRBJ2-7; the listed D gene, TRBD2, was not tested against the DNA. TRBV21-1 is a pseudogene locus. The CDR3 sequence is 11 residues long. The CDR3 nucleotides are TGTGCCAGCAGCAAACCGGGAGGGCAGTACTTC. Protein product: CASSKPGGQYF.

The count of this clone is one. V gene TRBV27 combines with J gene TRBJ1-6, with a weak D call TRBD1 (5 bases). CDR1 and CDR2 (germline): MNHEY, SMNVEV (reference sequence). This CDR3 contains 14 residues. Trimming cost V 3 bases and J 11 bases, with 14 bases left between them. The CDR3 sequence is CASSLGLGVTPLHF. DNA for the CDR3: TGTGCCAGCAGTTTGGGACTTGGAGTGACACCCCTCCACTTT.

The chain recombines TRBV6-5 with TRBJ1-1, with 10 bases lining up with TRBD1. Germline V gene data show CDR1 as MNHEY and CDR2 as SVGAGI. The CDR3 has 15 amino acids. V was pared by 2 bases and J by 3 bases, with 3 bases of the junction left unmatched. CDR3 in DNA: TGTGCCAGCAGTTACCCGGGACAGGGGTACACTGAAGCTTTCTTT. Protein: CASSYPGQGYTEAFF.

The sample holds one count of this clone. V and J are TRBV1 and TRBJ1-2; the D call TRBD1 from the table was never checked on the DNA. TRBV1 is a documented pseudogene. The CDR3 is 17 amino acids. CDR3 residues: CTSSDPTFRDHGYGYTF. The CDR3 nucleotides are TGCACCAGCAGCGACCCGACTTTCAGGGATCACGGCTATGGCTACACCTTC.

The rearrangement joins TRBV19 to TRBJ1-1, with D perhaps matching TRBD1 (5 bases). The CDR3 totals 15 residues. The V end lost 1 base, the J end lost 1 base, and 10 bases lay between the germline ends. In germline, CDR1 is LNHDA, CDR2 SQIVND (reference sequence). The DNA for the CDR3 is TGTGCCAGTAGTATAGTCCCGGACAAGAACACTGAAGCTTTCTTT. Translated, it gives CASSIVPDKNTEAFF.

This clone appeared once. The chain couples TRBV7-8 to TRBJ1-1, with D perhaps matching TRBD1 (5 bases). CDR1 SGHVS and CDR2 FQNEAQ come from the germline V gene. The CDR3 is 14 amino acids. The V gene lost 5 bases and the J gene lost 3 bases, with 13 bases spanning the gap. CDR3 nucleotide sequence: TGTGCCAGCAGCAAGCAGGGTTTCGACACTGAAGCTTTCTTT. Translating it yields CASSKQGFDTEAFF.

This chain connects TRBV7-9 to TRBJ2-1; 14 bases line up with TRBD2. The CDR3 has 16 amino acids. Germline V lookup: CDR1 SEHNR, CDR2 FQNEAQ (reference sequence). V lost 6 bases to trimming and J lost 5 bases; unmatched junction nucleotides: 6. The CDR3 sequence: CASRGTSGSGDNEQFF. The CDR3 bases are TGTGCCAGCAGAGGGACTAGCGGGAGTGGCGACAATGAGCAGTTCTTC.